This TCR beta chain was documented in a study of cytomegalovirus exposure and HLA in healthy donors. Looked up from germline, CDR1 is SGDLS and CDR2 is YYNGEE. V dropped 6 bases and J dropped 8 bases, with 17 bases sitting between them. This CDR3 is 14 amino acids long. Concerning this clone itself: Its cognate antigen is unknown.

Primers included in the PCR were 60 Vbeta and 13 Jbeta primers. Some clones are missing from TCRdb's copy, which holds only in-frame ones; the method was immunoSEQ multiplex PCR. The table has over 75,000 clones, around 82% seen once. Study-wide results and caveats: In a later analysis, the majority of CMV-associated beta chains seemingly showed HLA restriction.

The TCR originated in a man in his thirties or forties in good health and CMV-seropositive. The sequenced sample was PBMCs. V is TRBV9 and J is TRBJ1-4; no reliable D call. CDR3 coding DNA: TGTGCCAGCACCAGGACGGGGTCTGACGAAAAACTGTTTTTT. Protein: CASTRTGSDEKLFF.